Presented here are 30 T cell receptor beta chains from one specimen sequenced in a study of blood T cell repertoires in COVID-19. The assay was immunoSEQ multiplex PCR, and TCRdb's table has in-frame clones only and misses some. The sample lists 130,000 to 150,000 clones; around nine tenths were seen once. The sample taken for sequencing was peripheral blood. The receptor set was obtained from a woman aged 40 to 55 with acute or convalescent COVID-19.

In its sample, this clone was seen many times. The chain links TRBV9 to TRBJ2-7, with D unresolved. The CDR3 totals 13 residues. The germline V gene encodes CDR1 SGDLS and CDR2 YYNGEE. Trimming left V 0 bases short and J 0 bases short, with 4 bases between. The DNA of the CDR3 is TGTGCCAGCAGCGTAGGGGCCTCCTACGAGCAGTACTTC. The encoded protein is CASSVGASYEQYF.

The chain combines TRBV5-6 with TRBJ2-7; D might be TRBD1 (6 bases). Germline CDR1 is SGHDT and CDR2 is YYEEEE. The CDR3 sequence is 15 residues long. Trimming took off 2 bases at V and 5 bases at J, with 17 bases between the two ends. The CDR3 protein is CASSFFQGSSDEQYF. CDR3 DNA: TGTGCCAGCAGCTTTTTCCAGGGGTCATCCGACGAGCAGTACTTC.

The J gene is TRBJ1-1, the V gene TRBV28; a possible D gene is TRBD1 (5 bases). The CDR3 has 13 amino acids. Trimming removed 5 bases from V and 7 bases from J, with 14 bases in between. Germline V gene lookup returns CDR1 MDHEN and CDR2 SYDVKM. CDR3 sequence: CASSTRVLGEAFF. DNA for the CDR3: TGTGCCAGCAGTACCAGGGTTCTTGGTGAAGCTTTCTTT.

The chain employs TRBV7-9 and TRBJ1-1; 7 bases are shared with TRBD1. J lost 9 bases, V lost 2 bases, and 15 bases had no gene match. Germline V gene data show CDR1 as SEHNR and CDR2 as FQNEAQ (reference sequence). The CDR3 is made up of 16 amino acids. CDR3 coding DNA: TGTGCCAGCAGCTTAATAGGAGGGGGCAGGTTTACGAAAGCTTTCTTT. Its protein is CASSLIGGGRFTKAFF.

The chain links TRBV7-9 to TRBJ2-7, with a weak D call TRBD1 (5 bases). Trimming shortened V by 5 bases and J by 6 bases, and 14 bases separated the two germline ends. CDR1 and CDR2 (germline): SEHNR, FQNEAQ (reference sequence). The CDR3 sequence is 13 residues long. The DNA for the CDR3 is TGTGCCAGCAGCATACAGGTCTGGCGCGAGCAGTACTTC. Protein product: CASSIQVWREQYF.

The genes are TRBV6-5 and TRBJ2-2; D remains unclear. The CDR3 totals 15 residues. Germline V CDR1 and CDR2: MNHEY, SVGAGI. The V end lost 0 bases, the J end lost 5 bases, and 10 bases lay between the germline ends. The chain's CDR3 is CASSYSGPMTGELFF. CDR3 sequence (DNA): TGTGCCAGCAGTTACTCTGGGCCGATGACCGGGGAGCTGTTTTTT.

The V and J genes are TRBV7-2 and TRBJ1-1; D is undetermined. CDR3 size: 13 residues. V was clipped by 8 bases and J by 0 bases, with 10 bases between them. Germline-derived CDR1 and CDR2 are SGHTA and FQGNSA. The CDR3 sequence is CASSLQMNTEAFF. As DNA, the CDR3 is TGTGCCAGCTCCCTACAGATGAACACTGAAGCTTTCTTT.

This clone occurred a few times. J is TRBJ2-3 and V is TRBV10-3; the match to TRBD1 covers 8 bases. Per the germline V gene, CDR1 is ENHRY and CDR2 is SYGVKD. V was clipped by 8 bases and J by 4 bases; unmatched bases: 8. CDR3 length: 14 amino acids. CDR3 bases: TGTGCCATCGGACAGGGATTTGTTGCAGATACGCAGTATTTT. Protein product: CAIGQGFVADTQYF.

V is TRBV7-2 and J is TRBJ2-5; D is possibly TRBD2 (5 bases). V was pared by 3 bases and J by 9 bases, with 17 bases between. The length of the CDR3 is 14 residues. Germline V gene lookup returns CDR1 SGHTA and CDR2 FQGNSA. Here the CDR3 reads CASSFEGLLVSQYF. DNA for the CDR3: TGTGCCAGCAGCTTTGAGGGCCTACTAGTTTCCCAGTACTTC.

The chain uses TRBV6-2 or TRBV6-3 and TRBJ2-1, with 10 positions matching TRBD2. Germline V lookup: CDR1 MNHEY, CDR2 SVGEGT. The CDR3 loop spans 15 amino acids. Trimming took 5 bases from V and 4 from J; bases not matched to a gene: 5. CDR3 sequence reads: CASSPSGGAYNEQFF. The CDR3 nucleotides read TGTGCCAGCAGTCCCAGCGGGGGGGCGTACAATGAGCAGTTCTTC.

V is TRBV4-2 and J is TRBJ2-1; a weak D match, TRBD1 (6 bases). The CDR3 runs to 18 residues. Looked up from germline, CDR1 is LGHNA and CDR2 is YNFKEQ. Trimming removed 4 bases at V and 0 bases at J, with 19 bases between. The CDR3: CASSLNTWTASSYNEQFF. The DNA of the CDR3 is TGTGCCAGCAGCCTGAACACATGGACAGCTAGCTCCTACAATGAGCAGTTCTTC.

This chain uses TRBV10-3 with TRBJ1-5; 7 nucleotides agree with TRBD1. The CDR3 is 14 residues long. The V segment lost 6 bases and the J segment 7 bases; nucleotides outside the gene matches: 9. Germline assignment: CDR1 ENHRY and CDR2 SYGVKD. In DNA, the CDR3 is TGTGCCATCAGCCCAGACAGGGAAGGACAGCCCCAGCATTTT. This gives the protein CAISPDREGQPQHF.

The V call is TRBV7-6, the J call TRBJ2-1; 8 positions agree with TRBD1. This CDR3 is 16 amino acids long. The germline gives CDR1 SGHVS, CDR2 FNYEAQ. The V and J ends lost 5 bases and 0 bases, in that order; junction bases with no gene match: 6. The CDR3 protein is CASSPTGGSSYNEQFF. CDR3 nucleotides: TGTGCCAGCAGCCCCACAGGGGGTAGCTCCTACAATGAGCAGTTCTTC.

The CDR3 nucleotides are TGTGCCAGCAGTCCAGAGACTAGCGGGCCTAATGAGCAGTTCTTC. The encoded protein is CASSPETSGPNEQFF. This chain links TRBV6-4 with TRBJ2-1, with 10 positions matching TRBD2. The germline V gene encodes CDR1 MRHNA and CDR2 SNTAGT. This CDR3 has 15 amino acids. V dropped 5 bases and J dropped 7; count of bases not matched to a gene: 8.

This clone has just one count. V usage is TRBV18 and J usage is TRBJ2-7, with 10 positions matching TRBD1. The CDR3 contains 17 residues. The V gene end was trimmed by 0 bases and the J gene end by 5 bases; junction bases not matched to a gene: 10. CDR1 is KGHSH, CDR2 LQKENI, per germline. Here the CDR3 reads CASSPPNSGQGNNEQYF. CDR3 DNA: TGTGCCAGCTCACCACCCAACTCGGGACAGGGGAACAACGAGCAGTACTTC.

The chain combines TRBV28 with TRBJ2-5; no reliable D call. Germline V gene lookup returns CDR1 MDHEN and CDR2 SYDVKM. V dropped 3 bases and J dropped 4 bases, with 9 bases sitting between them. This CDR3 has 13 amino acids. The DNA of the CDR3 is TGTGCCAGCAGTTTGTCGGGTGGAGAGACCCAGTACTTC. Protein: CASSLSGGETQYF.

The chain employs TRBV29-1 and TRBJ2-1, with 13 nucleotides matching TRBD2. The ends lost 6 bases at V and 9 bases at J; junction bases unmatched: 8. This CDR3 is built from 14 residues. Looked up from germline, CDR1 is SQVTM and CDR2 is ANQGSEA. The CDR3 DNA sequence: TGCAGCGTCCCAGGACTAGCGGGGGTAGGTGAGCAGTTCTTC. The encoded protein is CSVPGLAGVGEQFF.

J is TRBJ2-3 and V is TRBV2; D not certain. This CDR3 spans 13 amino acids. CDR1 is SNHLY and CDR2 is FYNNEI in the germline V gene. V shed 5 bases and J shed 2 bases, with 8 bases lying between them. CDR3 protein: CASSFTYTDTQYF. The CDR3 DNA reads TGTGCCAGCAGTTTCACTTACACAGATACGCAGTATTTT.

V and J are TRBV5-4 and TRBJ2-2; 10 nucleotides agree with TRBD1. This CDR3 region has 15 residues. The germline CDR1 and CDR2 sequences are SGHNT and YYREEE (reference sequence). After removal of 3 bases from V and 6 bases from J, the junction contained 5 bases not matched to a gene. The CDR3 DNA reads TGTGCCAGCAGCTGGGACAGGGGCTACGCCGGGGAGCTGTTTTTT. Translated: CASSWDRGYAGELFF.

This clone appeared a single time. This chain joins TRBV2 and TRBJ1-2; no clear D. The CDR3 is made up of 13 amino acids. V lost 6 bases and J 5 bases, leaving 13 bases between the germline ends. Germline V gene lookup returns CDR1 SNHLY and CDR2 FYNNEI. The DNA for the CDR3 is TGTGCCAGCAGAGTTGAGGGTTTGTATGGCTACACCTTC. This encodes CASRVEGLYGYTF.

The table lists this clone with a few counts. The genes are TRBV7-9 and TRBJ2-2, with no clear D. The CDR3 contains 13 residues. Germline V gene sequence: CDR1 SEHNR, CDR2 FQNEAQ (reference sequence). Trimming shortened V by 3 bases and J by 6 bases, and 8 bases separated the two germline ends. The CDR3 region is CASSLAFPGELFF. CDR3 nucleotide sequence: TGTGCCAGCAGCTTGGCCTTCCCCGGGGAGCTGTTTTTT.

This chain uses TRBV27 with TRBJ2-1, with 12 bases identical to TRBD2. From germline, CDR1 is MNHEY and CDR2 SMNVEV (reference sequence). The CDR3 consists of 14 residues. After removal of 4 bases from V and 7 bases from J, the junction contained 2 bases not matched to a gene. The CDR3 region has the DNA TGTGCCAGCAGTTCCGGGACTAGCGGGAATGAGCAGTTCTTC. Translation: CASSSGTSGNEQFF.

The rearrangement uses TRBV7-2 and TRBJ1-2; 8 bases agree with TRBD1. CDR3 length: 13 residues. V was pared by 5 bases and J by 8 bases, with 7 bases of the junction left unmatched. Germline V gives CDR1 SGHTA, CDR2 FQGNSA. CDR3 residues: CASSPGQGIGYTF. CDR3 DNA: TGTGCCAGCAGCCCTGGACAGGGTATCGGCTACACCTTC.

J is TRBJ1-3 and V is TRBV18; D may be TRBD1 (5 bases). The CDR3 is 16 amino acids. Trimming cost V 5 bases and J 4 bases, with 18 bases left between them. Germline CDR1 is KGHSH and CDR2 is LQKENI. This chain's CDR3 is CASSTSQTGGGNTIYF. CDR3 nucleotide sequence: TGTGCCAGCTCAACCTCCCAAACAGGCGGAGGAAACACCATATATTTT.

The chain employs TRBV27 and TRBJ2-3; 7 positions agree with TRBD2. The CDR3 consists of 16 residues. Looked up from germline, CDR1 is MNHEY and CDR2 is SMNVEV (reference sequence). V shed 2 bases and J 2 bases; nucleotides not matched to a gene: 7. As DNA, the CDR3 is TGTGCCAGCAGTTTAGGGGGGGGAAGGTACACAGATACGCAGTATTTT. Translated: CASSLGGGRYTDTQYF.

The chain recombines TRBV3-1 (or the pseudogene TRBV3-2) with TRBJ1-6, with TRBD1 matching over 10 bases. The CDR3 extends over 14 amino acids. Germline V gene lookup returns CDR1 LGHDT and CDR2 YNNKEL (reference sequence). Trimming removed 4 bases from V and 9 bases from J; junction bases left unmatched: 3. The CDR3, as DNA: TGTGCCAGCAGCCCGGGACAGGGGAGTTCACCCCTCCACTTT. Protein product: CASSPGQGSSPLHF.

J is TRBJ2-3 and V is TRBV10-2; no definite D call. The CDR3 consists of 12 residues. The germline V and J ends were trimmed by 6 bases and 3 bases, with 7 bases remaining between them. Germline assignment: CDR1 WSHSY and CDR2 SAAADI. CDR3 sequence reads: CASSHGTDTQYF. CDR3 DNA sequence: TGCGCCAGCAGCCACGGTACAGATACGCAGTATTTT.

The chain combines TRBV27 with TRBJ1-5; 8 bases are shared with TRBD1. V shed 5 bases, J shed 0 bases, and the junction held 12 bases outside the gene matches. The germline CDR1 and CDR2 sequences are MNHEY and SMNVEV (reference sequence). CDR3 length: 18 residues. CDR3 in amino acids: CASSRGGTGFLSNQPQHF. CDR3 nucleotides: TGTGCCAGCAGTCGTGGGGGGACAGGTTTTCTTAGCAATCAGCCCCAGCATTTT.

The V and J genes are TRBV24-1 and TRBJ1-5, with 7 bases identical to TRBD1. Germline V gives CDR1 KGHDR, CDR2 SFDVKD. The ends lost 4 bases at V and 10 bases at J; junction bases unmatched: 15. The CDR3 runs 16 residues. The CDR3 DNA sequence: TGTGCCACCAGTGAGGGAACAGGGGAGGTGAATGAACCCCAGCATTTT. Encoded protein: CATSEGTGEVNEPQHF.

In DNA, the CDR3 is TGTGCCAGTAGTATTGGACAGGGGGCAGATACGCAGTATTTT. Protein product: CASSIGQGADTQYF. This chain uses TRBV19 with TRBJ2-3, with 10 bases fitting TRBD1. The V segment lost 3 bases and the J segment 4 bases; nucleotides outside the gene matches: 1. CDR1 is LNHDA, CDR2 SQIVND, per germline (reference sequence). There are 14 residues in the CDR3. The full variable domain, its missing parts supplied by reference TRBV19 and TRBJ2-3, is DGGITQSPKYLFRKEGQNVTLSCEQNLNHDAMYWYRQDPGQGLRLIYYSQIVNDFQKGDIAEGYSVSREKKESFPLTVTSAQKNPTAFYLCASSIGQGADTQYFGPGTRLTVL.